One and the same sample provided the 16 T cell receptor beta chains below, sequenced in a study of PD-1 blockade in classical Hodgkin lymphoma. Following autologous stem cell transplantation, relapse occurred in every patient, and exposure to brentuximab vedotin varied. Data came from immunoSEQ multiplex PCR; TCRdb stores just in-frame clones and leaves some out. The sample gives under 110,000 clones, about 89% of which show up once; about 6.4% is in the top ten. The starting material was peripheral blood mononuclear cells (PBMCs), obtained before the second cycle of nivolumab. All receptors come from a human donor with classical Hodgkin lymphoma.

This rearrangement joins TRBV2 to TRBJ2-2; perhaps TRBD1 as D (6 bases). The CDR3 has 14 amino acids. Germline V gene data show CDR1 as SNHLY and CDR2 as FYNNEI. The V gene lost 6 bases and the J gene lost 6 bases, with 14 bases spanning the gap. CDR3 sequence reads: CASRVTGTPGELFF. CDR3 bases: TGTGCCAGCAGGGTTACAGGGACCCCCGGGGAGCTGTTTTTT.

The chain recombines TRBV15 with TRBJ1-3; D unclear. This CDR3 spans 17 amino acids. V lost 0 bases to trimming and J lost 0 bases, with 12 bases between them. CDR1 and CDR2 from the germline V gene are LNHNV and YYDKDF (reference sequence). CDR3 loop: CATSRDYQDGSGNTIYF. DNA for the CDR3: TGTGCCACCAGCAGAGATTATCAGGACGGCTCTGGAAACACCATATATTTT.

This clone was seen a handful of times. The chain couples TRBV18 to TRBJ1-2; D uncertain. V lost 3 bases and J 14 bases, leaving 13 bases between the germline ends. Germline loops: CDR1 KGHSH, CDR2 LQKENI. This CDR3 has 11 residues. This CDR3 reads CASSPHSSETF. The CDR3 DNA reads TGTGCCAGCTCACCGCACAGCTCCGAGACCTTC.

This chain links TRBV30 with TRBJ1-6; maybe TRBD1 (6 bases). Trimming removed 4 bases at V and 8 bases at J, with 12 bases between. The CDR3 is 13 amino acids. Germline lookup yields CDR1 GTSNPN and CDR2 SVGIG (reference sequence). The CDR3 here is CAWNLAGDSPLHF. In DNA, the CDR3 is TGTGCCTGGAACTTGGCAGGGGATTCACCCCTCCACTTT.

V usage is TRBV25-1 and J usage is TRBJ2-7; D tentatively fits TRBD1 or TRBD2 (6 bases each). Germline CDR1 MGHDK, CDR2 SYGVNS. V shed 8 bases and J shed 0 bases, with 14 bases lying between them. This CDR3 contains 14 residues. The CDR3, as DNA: TGTGCCAGCCGACCGGGGGCTATCTCCTACGAGCAGTACTTC. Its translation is CASRPGAISYEQYF.

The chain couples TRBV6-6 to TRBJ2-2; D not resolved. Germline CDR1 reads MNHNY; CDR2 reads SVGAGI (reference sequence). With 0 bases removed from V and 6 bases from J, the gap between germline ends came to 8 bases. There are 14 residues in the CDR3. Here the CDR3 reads CASSYSNSAGELFF. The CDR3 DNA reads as TGTGCCAGCAGTTACTCGAACAGCGCCGGGGAGCTGTTTTTT.

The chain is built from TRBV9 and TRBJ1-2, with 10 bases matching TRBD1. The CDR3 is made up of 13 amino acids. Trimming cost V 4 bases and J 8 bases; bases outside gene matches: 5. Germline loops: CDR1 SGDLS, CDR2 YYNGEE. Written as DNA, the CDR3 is TGTGCCAGCAGCCTAGACAGGGGGCTCGGCTACACCTTC. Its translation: CASSLDRGLGYTF.

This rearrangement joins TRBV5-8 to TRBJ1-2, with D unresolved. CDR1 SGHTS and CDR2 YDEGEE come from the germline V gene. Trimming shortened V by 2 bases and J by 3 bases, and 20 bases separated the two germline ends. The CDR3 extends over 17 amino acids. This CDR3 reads CASSFQGRGERDYGYTF. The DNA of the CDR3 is TGTGCCAGCAGCTTTCAAGGTCGAGGCGAAAGGGACTATGGCTACACCTTC.

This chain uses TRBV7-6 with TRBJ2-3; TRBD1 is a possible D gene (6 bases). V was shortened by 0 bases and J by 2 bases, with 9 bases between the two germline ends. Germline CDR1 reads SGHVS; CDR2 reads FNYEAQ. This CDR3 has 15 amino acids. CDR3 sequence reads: CASSLAAGDTDTQYF. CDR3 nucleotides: TGTGCCAGCAGCTTAGCCGCAGGGGACACAGATACGCAGTATTTT.

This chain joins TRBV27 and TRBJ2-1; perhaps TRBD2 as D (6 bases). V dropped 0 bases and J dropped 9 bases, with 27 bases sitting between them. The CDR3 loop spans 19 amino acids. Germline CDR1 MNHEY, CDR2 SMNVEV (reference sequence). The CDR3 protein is CASSLSVTIRRGQGSEQFF. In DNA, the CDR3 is TGTGCCAGCAGTTTATCGGTAACCATTCGGAGGGGCCAAGGGAGTGAGCAGTTCTTC.

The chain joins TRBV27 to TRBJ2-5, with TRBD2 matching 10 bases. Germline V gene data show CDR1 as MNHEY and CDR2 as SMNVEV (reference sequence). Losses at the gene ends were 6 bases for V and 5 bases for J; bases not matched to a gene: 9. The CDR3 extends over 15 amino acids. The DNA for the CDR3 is TGTGCCAGCAGCCCATACGGACTAGCGGACGAGACCCAGTACTTC. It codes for CASSPYGLADETQYF.

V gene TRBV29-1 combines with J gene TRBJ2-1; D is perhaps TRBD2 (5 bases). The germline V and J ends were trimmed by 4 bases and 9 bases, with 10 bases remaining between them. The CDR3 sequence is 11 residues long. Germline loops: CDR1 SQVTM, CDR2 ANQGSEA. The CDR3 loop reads CSVGWTGEQFF. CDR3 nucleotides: TGCAGCGTTGGCTGGACTGGTGAGCAGTTCTTC.

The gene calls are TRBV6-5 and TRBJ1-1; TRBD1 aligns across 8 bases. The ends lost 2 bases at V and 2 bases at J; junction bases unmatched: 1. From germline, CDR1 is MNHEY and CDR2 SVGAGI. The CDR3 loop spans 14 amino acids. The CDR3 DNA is TGTGCCAGCAGTTACGCAGGGGGCAACACTGAAGCTTTCTTT. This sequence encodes CASSYAGGNTEAFF.

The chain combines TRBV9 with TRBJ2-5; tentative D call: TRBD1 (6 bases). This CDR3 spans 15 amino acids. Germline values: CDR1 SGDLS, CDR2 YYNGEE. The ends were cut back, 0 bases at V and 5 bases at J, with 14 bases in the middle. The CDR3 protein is CASSVGGPLFETQYF. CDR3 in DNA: TGTGCCAGCAGCGTAGGGGGGCCTCTATTCGAGACCCAGTACTTC. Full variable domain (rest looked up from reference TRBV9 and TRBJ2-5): DSGVTQTPKHLITATGQRVTLRCSPRSGDLSVYWYQQSLDQGLQFLIQYYNGEERAKGNILERFSAQQFPDLHSELNLSSLELGDSALYFCASSVGGPLFETQYFGPGTRLLVL.

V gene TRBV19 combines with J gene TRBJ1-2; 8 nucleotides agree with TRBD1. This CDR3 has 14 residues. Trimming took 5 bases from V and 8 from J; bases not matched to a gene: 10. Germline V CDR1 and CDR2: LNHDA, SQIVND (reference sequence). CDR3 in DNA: TGTGCCAGTAGTCCCGGACAGGGCCCTAGGGGCTACACCTTC. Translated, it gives CASSPGQGPRGYTF. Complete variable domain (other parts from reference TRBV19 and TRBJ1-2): DGGITQSPKYLFRKEGQNVTLSCEQNLNHDAMYWYRQDPGQGLRLIYYSQIVNDFQKGDIAEGYSVSREKKESFPLTVTSAQKNPTAFYLCASSPGQGPRGYTFGSGTRLTVV.

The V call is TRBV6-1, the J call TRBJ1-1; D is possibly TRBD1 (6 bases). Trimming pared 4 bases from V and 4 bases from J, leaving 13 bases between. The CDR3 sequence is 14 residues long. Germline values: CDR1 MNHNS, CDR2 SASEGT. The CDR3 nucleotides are TGTGCCAGCAGTGTGGGGGGGCGCGGCACTGAAGCTTTCTTT. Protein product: CASSVGGRGTEAFF.